This T cell receptor beta chain is from a study of blood T cell repertoires in COVID-19 (dated by TCRdb to 2018 to 2021). The study in broad terms: Samples from collaborators originated in the United States, Italy and Spain and spanned both the acute and convalescent phases of COVID-19. Deeply sampled blood TCRbeta repertoires from subjects exposed to, actively infected with, or recovered from COVID-19 were included in the dataset. The prospective study material was composed of cDNA or gDNA derived from T cells, B-cell-depleted T cells, or PBMCs. Where available, HLA class I and class II types were obtained from metadata supplied by the sample provider rather than from assay-based typing. A de-identified subject ID, COVID-19 status, age in years and sex were almost always included in the sample metadata. The repertoires were made available in a free public database intended to serve as a resource for research on the immune response to SARS-CoV-2. The samples were drawn from two sources: the first 160 participants of the ongoing ImmuneRACE study, and over 950 subjects contributed by 6 global collaborators. The full study reports these points: How much clinical and demographic metadata was included differed by source and by participant, and the metadata was provided uncurated.

Participants in the prospective study were aged roughly 18 to 100 years, lived in some 24 United States geographic areas, and enrolled through a virtual design. In the prospective study, cohorts were assigned on the basis of participant-reported clinical history obtained from a screening survey and a study questionnaire. Recovered participants in ImmuneRACE Cohort 3 were defined by two consecutive negative NP/OP PCR tests, clearance by a healthcare professional, or resolution of symptoms. Each participant in the prospective study had whole blood, serum and a nasopharyngeal or oropharyngeal swab collected by mobile phlebotomists. Participants in the prospective study had the option to provide additional blood draws and questionnaires over an approximately two-month period. Blood samples from the prospective study were shipped frozen or at room temperature prior to DNA extraction. Of note for this clone: This clone's antigen is unknown. Per-base qualities were not stored, and no clone one base away is much larger.

The immunoSEQ Assay, a bias-controlled multiplex PCR, was used to amplify TCRbeta CDR3 regions from genomic DNA. In the authors' own workflow: The number of nucleated cells in each sample was estimated by amplification of reference gene primers within the assay. To quantify the absolute abundance of each unique TCRbeta CDR3 rearrangement, sequence reads were collapsed and filtered. For each sample, productive Simpson clonality was calculated as the square root of Simpson's diversity index over productive rearrangements. Sourced from immuneACCESS, this table was stored by TCRdb with only in-frame sequences that have V and J called. A share of the clones is absent; for the studies checked, an unresolved V gene accounts for under half, and the remainder has no known explanation. The D gene and trimming were derived from the DNA, and the V and J assignments and clone size from that table. For this sample there are roughly 380,000 clones; about 88% appear just once. Together, the top ten hold around 3% of the sample.

Spanning cysteine to phenylalanine, the CDR3 consists of 14 amino acids. Only the CDR3 region is kept as DNA, spanning 42 bases read in frame from base 1. Sequences SGDLS (CDR1) and YYNGEE (CDR2) are obtained from the germline V gene. Ends trimmed: V by 4 bases, J by 6 bases; bases unmatched to a gene: 7. Recombination linked TRBV9 to TRBJ2-3; the junction holds 8 bases that match TRBD2. Sample: PBMCs or T cells enriched from blood (not recorded which). The clonotype was recovered from a woman younger than 45 who had recovered from COVID-19. CDR3 loop: CASSPGGRRDTQYF. The nucleotides are TGTGCCAGCAGCCCGGGGGGGAGGCGGGATACGCAGTATTTT.